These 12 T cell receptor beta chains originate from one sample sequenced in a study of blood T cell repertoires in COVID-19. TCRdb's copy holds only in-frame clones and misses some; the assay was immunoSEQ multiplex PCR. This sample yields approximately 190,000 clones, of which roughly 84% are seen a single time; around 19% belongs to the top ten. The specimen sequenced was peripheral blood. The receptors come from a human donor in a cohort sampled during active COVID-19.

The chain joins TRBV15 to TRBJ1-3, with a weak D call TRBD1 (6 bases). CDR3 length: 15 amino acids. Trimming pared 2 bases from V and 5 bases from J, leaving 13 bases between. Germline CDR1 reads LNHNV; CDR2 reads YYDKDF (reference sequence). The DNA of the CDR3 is TGTGCCACCAGCAGAAGGATTGACAGGAGAAACACCATATATTTT. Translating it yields CATSRRIDRRNTIYF. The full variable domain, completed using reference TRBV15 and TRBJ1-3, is DAMVIQNPRYQVTQFGKPVTLSCSQTLNHNVMYWYQQKSSQAPKLLFHYYDKDFNNEADTPDNFQSRRPNTSFCFLDIRSPGLGDTAMYLCATSRRIDRRNTIYFGEGSWLTVV.

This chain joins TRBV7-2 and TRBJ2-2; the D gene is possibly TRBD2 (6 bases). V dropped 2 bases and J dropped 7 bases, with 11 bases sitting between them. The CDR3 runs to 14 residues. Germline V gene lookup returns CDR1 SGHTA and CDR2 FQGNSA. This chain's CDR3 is CASSLSWEVGELFF. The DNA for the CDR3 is TGTGCCAGCAGCTTAAGTTGGGAGGTCGGGGAGCTGTTTTTT.

DNA of the CDR3: TGTGCCACCAGTGTTACTAGCGGGATTCGCAGGGATACGCAGTATTTT. Translation gives CATSVTSGIRRDTQYF. The V and J genes are TRBV24-1 and TRBJ2-3; 10 bases match TRBD2. After removal of 5 bases from V and 6 bases from J, the junction contained 10 bases not matched to a gene. The CDR3 is made up of 16 amino acids. The germline CDR1 and CDR2 sequences are KGHDR and SFDVKD.

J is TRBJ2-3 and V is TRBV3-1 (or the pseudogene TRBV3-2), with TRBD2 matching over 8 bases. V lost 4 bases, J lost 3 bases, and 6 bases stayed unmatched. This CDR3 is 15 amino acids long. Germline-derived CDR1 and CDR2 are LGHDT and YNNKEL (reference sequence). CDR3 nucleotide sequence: TGTGCCAGCAGCCCGGAGCGGGGGCTGACAGATACGCAGTATTTT. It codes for CASSPERGLTDTQYF.

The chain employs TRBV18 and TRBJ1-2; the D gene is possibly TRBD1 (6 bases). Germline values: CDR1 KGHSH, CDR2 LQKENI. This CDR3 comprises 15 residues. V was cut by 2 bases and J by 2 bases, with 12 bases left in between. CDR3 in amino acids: CASSPDGQPNYGYTF. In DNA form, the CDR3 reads TGTGCCAGCTCACCAGATGGACAGCCAAACTATGGCTACACCTTC.

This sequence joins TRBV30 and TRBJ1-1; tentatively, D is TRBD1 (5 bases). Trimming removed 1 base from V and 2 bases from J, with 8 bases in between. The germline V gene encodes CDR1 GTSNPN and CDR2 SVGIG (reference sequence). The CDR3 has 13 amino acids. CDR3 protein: CAWSGGYNTEAFF. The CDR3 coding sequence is TGTGCCTGGAGTGGGGGCTACAACACTGAAGCTTTCTTT. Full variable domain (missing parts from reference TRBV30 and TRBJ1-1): SQTIHQWPATLVQPVGSPLSLECTVEGTSNPNLYWYRQAAGRGLQLLFYSVGIGQISSEVPQNLSASRPQDRQFILSSKKLLLSDSGFYLCAWSGGYNTEAFFGQGTRLTVV.

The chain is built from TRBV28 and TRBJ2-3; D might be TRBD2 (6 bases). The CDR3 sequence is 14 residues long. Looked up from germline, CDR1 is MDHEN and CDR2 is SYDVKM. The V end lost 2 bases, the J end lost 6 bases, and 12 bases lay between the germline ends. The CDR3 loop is CASSLAGTGDTQYF. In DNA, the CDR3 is TGTGCCAGCAGTTTAGCGGGAACTGGGGATACGCAGTATTTT.

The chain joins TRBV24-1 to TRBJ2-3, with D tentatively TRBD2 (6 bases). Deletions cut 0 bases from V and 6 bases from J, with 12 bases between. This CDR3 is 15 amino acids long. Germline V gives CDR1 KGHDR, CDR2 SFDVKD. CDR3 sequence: CATSDLPLSGDTQYF. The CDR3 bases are TGTGCCACCAGTGATTTGCCTCTTAGCGGTGATACGCAGTATTTT.

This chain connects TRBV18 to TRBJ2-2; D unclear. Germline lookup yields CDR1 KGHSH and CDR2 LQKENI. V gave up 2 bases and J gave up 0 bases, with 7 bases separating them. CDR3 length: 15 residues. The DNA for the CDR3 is TGTGCCAGCTCACCAGAGTCCCCGAACACCGGGGAGCTGTTTTTT. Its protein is CASSPESPNTGELFF.

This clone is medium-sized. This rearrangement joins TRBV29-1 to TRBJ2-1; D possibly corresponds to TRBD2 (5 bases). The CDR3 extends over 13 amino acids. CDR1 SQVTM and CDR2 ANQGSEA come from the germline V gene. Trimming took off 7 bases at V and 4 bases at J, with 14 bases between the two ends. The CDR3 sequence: CSAPFGIYNEQFF. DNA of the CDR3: TGCAGCGCGCCTTTCGGGATTTACAATGAGCAGTTCTTC.

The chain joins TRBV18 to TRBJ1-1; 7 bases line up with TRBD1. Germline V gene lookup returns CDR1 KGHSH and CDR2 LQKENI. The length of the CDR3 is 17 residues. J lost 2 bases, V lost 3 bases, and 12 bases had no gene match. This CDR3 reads CASSPVRYRGQNTEAFF. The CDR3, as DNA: TGTGCCAGCTCACCGGTAAGATACAGGGGTCAAAACACTGAAGCTTTCTTT. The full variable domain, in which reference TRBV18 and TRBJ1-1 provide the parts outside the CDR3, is NAGVMQNPRHLVRRRGQEARLRCSPMKGHSHVYWYRQLPEEGLKFMVYLQKENIIDESGMPKERFSAEFPKEGPSILRIQQVVRGDSAAYFCASSPVRYRGQNTEAFFGQGTRLTVV.

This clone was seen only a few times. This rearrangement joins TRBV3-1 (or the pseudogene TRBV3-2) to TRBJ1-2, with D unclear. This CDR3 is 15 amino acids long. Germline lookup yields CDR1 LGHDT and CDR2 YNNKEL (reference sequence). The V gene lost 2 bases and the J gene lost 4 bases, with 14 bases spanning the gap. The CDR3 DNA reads TGTGCCAGCAGCCAATCTGATACCGCCGGCTATGGCTACACCTTC. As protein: CASSQSDTAGYGYTF.